The entry below gives a single T cell receptor beta chain sequence along with its context. Its binding antigen is unknown. No much larger clonotype is one base removed from it; base qualities were not supplied. The sample is drawn from a study of shared clonotypes between healthy human individuals (dated by TCRdb to the early 2020s). Context from the whole study: The cohort included a few men and a couple of women between 18 and 49 years of age. The study deeply sequenced blood TCR repertoires of about five healthy adults to estimate repertoire size and the extent of clonotype sharing between individuals. To increase sequencing depth and limit assay-specific biases, TCR repertoire library preparation and sequencing were carried out by different laboratories using diverse techniques. Per donor, three plates each were used for CD4 naive and CD4 memory, two for CD8 naive, and one for CD8 memory. Each donor's leukapheresis produced roughly between roughly 0.85 and 10 billion PBMCs.

General study outcomes and caveats: The small number of donors limited the genetic and exposure-history diversity represented. Sharing across several donors was observed for about 5% of naive CD4, over 3% of naive CD8, over 2% of memory CD4, and about 0.38% of memory CD8 clonotypes. Rarefaction of sorted-subset datasets indicated incomplete sequencing despite the large sequencing depth. Naive subsets generally had larger estimated clonotype richness than memory subsets. Sampling was limited to blood, and TCR repertoires in tissue likely differ from TCR repertoires in blood. Pairwise subsampling led to the expectation that sequencing depth would affect the degree of clonotype sharing among donors. Higher generation probabilities were observed for clonotypes shared by all four sorted-subset donors than for non-shared clonotypes.

CD8 naive samples were CD45RO-negative cells positively selected for CCR7, giving a CD45RA+CCR7+ population that excluded TemRA cells. Donors were healthy HIV-negative adults with no recently reported acute infections or vaccinations. Every donor was a Caucasian adult living in Nashville, Tennessee, USA. Blood was collected by leukapheresis, and PBMCs were isolated by Ficoll-Histopaque density gradient centrifugation and then cryopreserved in liquid nitrogen vapor phase. Analytical flow cytometry was used to check the purity and quantity of each magnetically sorted T cell population. Genomic DNA was isolated from every sorted fraction and measured by UV absorbance on a Nanodrop 2000c. Including the terminal cysteine and phenylalanine, the CDR3 comprises 14 residues. The CDR3 DNA has 42 bases and is translated from base 1. Trimming costs V 2 bases and J 3 bases, and their ends lie 9 bases apart. Looking up the germline V gene (reference sequence) yields CDR1 SGHNT and CDR2 YYREEE.

Using the deep immunoSEQ assay, TCR CDR3 regions were amplified from genomic DNA by multiplex PCR. For each cell subset, the extracted genomic DNA was distributed evenly across all wells of several immunoSEQ 96-well plates, and each plate served as one replicate. For sorted subsets, each replicate PCR was loaded with approximately 200 ng genomic DNA, equivalent to approximately 27,000 T cell genomes. Purified libraries were quantified with a Qubit 3.0 fluorometer, sized on a Bioanalyzer 2100, and re-quantified with the KAPA Library Quantification kit. Every immunoSEQ 96-well plate was sequenced on a separate single-read 150-cycle Illumina NextSeq 550 flow cell. The authors' pipeline ran thus. The immunoSEQ output contained only junctional sequences without quality scores, so filtering could not match that applied to full-length reads. Sequences were annotated with PyIR, a Python wrapper for IgBLAST v1.9, using IMGT germline references to assign V/J genes and CDR3. Any read was removed if the V/J assignment was weak (E-value above 1e-6), the CDR3 was missing, or the read contained stop codons, out-of-frame junctions, or ambiguous translated residues. V3J clonotypes were defined by identical inferred V gene, J gene, and CDR3 amino acid sequence. Percentage overlap between repertoires was computed as shared unique clonotypes divided by the size of the smaller repertoire. Three approaches were used to assess repertoire richness: RTK rarefaction, the Chao1 estimator, and Recon v2.1 estimates of unobserved clonotypes. Generation probabilities were computed with OLGA for all TCRbeta clonotypes obtained by the gDNA method from several donors. TCRdb mirrors the immuneACCESS table, restricted to in-frame sequences. Some clones are absent from its copies; in checked studies, under half trace to an unresolved V gene, and the reason for the others is unknown. Clone size and the V and J calls come from that table; the DNA yielded D and trimming. Here the sample has 1.5 million to 2.5 million clones; about 95% occur a single time. The ten largest clones capture roughly 1.2% of the sample.

Recombination joined TRBV5-4 with TRBJ2-1; the D gene identity is not certain. The sample was naive CD8+ T cells sorted from blood. The cell subset or site label of this sample denotes: CD45RA+CCR7+. This clonotype originated in a man between 18 and 35 years old in good health. The bases are TGTGCCAGCAGCTTTTTAGGGAACTACAATGAGCAGTTCTTC. The encoded protein is CASSFLGNYNEQFF.